The rows below give T cell receptor beta chains drawn from one sample of a study of regulatory and conventional T cells in RAG deficiency. Measured with immunoSEQ multiplex PCR; TCRdb has only the in-frame clones, and not every one. The sample has about 6,100 clones, about nine tenths seen once; the top ten hold roughly 45%. Source material: CD8+ T cells sorted from blood. The receptors shown here come from a human donor with RAG deficiency presenting as severe combined immunodeficiency. The CDR3 runs from the conserved cysteine through the conserved F or W. D genes are given only for firm matches. A clone size is listed for some rows: how often the clone was seen (once, few, many), or a class if it is expanded.

size	V	J	D	DNA	CDR3
.	TRBV4-1	TRBJ2-6	.	TGCGCCAGCAGCCACGGGACTTCTGGGGCCAACGTCCTGACTTTC	CASSHGTSGANVLTF
.	TRBV5-6	TRBJ2-1	.	TGTGCCAGCAGCTTGGGGTTTGAGCAGTTCTTC	CASSLGFEQFF
.	TRBV9	TRBJ2-2	TRBD1	TGTGCCAGCAGCGAACAGGGGGCGGGCGGGGAGCTGTTTTTT	CASSEQGAGGELFF
.	TRBV30	TRBJ2-3	.	TGTGCCTGGGCTCTAGGCCCAGATACGCAGTATTTT	CAWALGPDTQYF
.	TRBV4-1	TRBJ1-4	.	TGCGCCAGCAGCCAAGTTGTGTCTCTGGGGGGTGAAAAACTGTTTTTT	CASSQVVSLGGEKLFF
.	TRBV19	TRBJ2-1	.	TGTGCCAGTGGACCCACCACGCAGATTAATGAGCAGTTCTTC	CASGPTTQINEQFF
.	TRBV7-2	TRBJ1-4	.	TGTGCCAGCAGCCCTTGGGAAGAAAAACTGTTTTTT	CASSPWEEKLFF
.	TRBV5-4	TRBJ2-3	.	TGTGCCAGCAGCTTGAGGGATACGCAGTATTTT	CASSLRDTQYF
.	TRBV27	TRBJ2-2	.	TGTGCCAGCAGTTTTACCGGGGAGCTGTTTTTT	CASSFTGELFF
few	TRBV7-9	TRBJ2-7	.	TGTGCCAGCAGCAAGCAGGATCCCTACGAGCAGTACTTC	CASSKQDPYEQYF
.	TRBV28	TRBJ2-5	TRBD1	TGTGCCAGCAGTAGGGGGCAGTACCAAGAGACCCAGTACTTC	CASSRGQYQETQYF
.	TRBV4-3	TRBJ2-7	TRBD1	TGCGCCAGCAGCCAAGGAGCAAGGACAGGGAGAGAGCAGTACTTC	CASSQGARTGREQYF
.	TRBV5-4	TRBJ2-7	.	TGTGCCAGCAGCTTGGGACACTACGAGCAGTACTTC	CASSLGHYEQYF
.	TRBV2	TRBJ2-3	TRBD1	TGTGCCACCCTGAACAGGGGGGAGCAGTATTTT	CATLNRGEQYF
.	TRBV4-2	TRBJ2-7	.	TGTGCCAGCAGCCAATCTGGACGCCCGGAGCAGTACTTC	CASSQSGRPEQYF
few	TRBV4-2	TRBJ2-1	.	TGTGCCAGCAGCGCGGAGGGGGGCTACTACAATGAGCAGTTCTTC	CASSAEGGYYNEQFF
.	TRBV5-6	TRBJ2-7	TRBD1	TGTGCCAGCAGCTTGGGGGACAGGAGCTCCTACGAGCAGTACTTC	CASSLGDRSSYEQYF
.	TRBV7-2	TRBJ2-2	.	TGTGCCAGCAGCCCGCGGGGATTCGGGGAGCTGTTTTTT	CASSPRGFGELFF
.	TRBV9	TRBJ2-4	.	TGTGCCAGCAGCGTAGGGACAGCCAAAAACATTCAGTACTTC	CASSVGTAKNIQYF
once	TRBV28	TRBJ2-7	.	TGTGCCAGCAGTAGCGGCTACGAGCAGTACTTC	CASSSGYEQYF
few	TRBV7-8	TRBJ1-5	TRBD1	TGTGCCAGCAGCTCTTCGACAGGGATCCAGCATTTT	CASSSSTGIQHF
.	TRBV7-8	TRBJ2-2	TRBD1	TGTGCCAGCAGCTTAGAGCGGACAGGGCGGACCGGGGAGCTGTTTTTT	CASSLERTGRTGELFF
.	TRBV7-2	TRBJ1-1	.	TGTGCCAGCAGCTTAAGGCGGAACACTGAAGCTTTCTTT	CASSLRRNTEAFF
.	TRBV9	TRBJ1-3	.	TGTGCCAGCAGCCCTCAGACGGTCTCTGGAAACACCATATATTTT	CASSPQTVSGNTIYF
.	TRBV9	TRBJ2-7	TRBD1	TGTGCCAGCAGCCCCCCGGACAGGAGCTACGAGCAGTACTTC	CASSPPDRSYEQYF
.	TRBV29-1	TRBJ2-2	.	TGCAGCGGGGGGTCTCTTAGGACTGGGGAGCTGTTTTTT	CSGGSLRTGELFF
.	TRBV9	TRBJ2-1	.	TGTGCCAGCAGCGTAGAGGGGGAAGGCTACAATGAGCAGTTCTTC	CASSVEGEGYNEQFF
.	TRBV19	TRBJ2-3	.	TGTGCCAGTAGTGGGGTACCCCCCGCCTGGACAGATACGCAGTATTTT	CASSGVPPAWTDTQYF
.	TRBV5-1	TRBJ2-7	.	TGCGCCAGCAGCTTGGAGGGCAGGGTGGACGAGCAGTACTTC	CASSLEGRVDEQYF
.	TRBV7-9	TRBJ2-3	TRBD1	TGTGCCAGCAGCCCGACAGGGATCGGCACAGATACGCAGTATTTT	CASSPTGIGTDTQYF
.	TRBV7-9	TRBJ1-2	.	TGTGCCAGCAGCTTTACCGGGACCGCCGACTATGGCTACACCTTC	CASSFTGTADYGYTF
.	TRBV12-5	TRBJ2-4	.	TGTGCTAGTGGTTCGGGAGCCAAAAACATTCAGTACTTC	CASGSGAKNIQYF
.	TRBV4-1	TRBJ1-1	.	TGCGCCAGCAGCCAGGTCAGGGGCCTACCCAGTGAAGCTTTCTTT	CASSQVRGLPSEAFF
.	TRBV4-3	TRBJ2-5	TRBD1	TGCGCCAGCAGCCAAGCCCGGGACAGGAGGATGGAGACCCAGTACTTC	CASSQARDRRMETQYF
.	TRBV27	TRBJ2-3	TRBD1	TGTGCCAGCTTGGGACAGGGGCGGGGGAGCACAGATACGCAGTATTTT	CASLGQGRGSTDTQYF
.	TRBV7-6	TRBJ2-7	TRBD1	TGTGCCAGCAGGGGGGGACAGGGCAACGAGCAGTACTTC	CASRGGQGNEQYF
.	TRBV27	TRBJ2-7	TRBD2	TGTGCCAGCAGTTTGCTAGCGGGGAACACCAACTACGAGCAGTACTTC	CASSLLAGNTNYEQYF
.	TRBV16	TRBJ2-5	.	TGTGCCAGCAGCCAATCGGGTGGACTCTCAGAGACCCAGTACTTC	CASSQSGGLSETQYF
.	TRBV10-3	TRBJ2-5	.	TGTGCCATCAGTGGGACTCAAGAGACCCAGTACTTC	CAISGTQETQYF
.	TRBV27	TRBJ2-5	TRBD2	TGTGCCAGCAGTTTACTGGCTAGCGGGAGGGTTGAAGAGACCCAGTACTTC	CASSLLASGRVEETQYF
.	TRBV27	TRBJ2-2	.	TGTGCCAGCAGTTGGACAGCGAACACCGGGGAGCTGTTTTTT	CASSWTANTGELFF
once	TRBV10-3	TRBJ2-7	.	TGTGCCATCAGTGACAGTCCTTACGAGCAGTACTTC	CAISDSPYEQYF
.	TRBV4-1	TRBJ2-4	.	TGCGCCAGCAGCCAAGGGGGCATTCAGTACTTC	CASSQGGIQYF
.	TRBV27	TRBJ2-3	.	TGTGCCAGCAGTCTAGGGGGAAGGAGCACAGATACGCAGTATTTT	CASSLGGRSTDTQYF
few	TRBV7-9	TRBJ2-7	.	TGTGCCAGCAGTGAGCCAATCTCCTACGAGCAGTACTTC	CASSEPISYEQYF